Shown below are 8 T cell receptor beta chains from a single sample sequenced in a study of blood T cell repertoires in COVID-19. The method was immunoSEQ multiplex PCR; TCRdb's version includes in-frame clones alone and lacks a portion of them. The data hold 35,000 to 50,000 clones, with more than 80% observed a single time. Sequencing was carried out using peripheral blood. The origin of the receptors is a man aged 55 to 69 with acute or convalescent COVID-19.

The chain couples TRBV7-2 to TRBJ1-3; D is uncertain. The CDR3 is made up of 14 amino acids. Germline CDR1 reads SGHTA; CDR2 reads FQGNSA. Between the trimmed V and J ends, which lost 6 bases and 0 bases, there was a span of 9 bases. This CDR3 reads CASSLLSSGNTIYF. CDR3 bases: TGTGCCAGCAGTTTACTAAGCTCTGGAAACACCATATATTTT.

CDR3 protein: CAWSGLDEQYF. CDR3 sequence (DNA): TGTGCCTGGAGTGGACTCGACGAGCAGTACTTC. The V gene is TRBV30, the J gene TRBJ2-7, with no clear D. The V gene lost 1 base and the J gene lost 5 bases, with 6 bases spanning the gap. Germline V gene data show CDR1 as GTSNPN and CDR2 as SVGIG (reference sequence). The CDR3 totals 11 residues.

The J gene is TRBJ2-3, the V gene TRBV4-2; D gene ambiguous. V was cut by 1 base and J by 0 bases, with 11 bases left in between. Per germline, CDR1 LGHNA and CDR2 YNFKEQ. CDR3 length: 16 amino acids. The CDR3 DNA follows: TGTGCCAGCAGCCAAGTAGCAGATACTAGCACAGATACGCAGTATTTT. This gives the protein CASSQVADTSTDTQYF.

The V call is TRBV2, the J call TRBJ1-1; D unresolved. Per the germline V gene, CDR1 is SNHLY and CDR2 is FYNNEI. With 0 bases removed from V and 0 bases from J, the gap between germline ends came to 11 bases. CDR3 size: 16 residues. The DNA for the CDR3 is TGTGCCAGCAGTGAAGCTCGGGGTACCATGAACACTGAAGCTTTCTTT. The encoded protein is CASSEARGTMNTEAFF.

The chain is built from TRBV11-3 and TRBJ1-5; TRBD1 agrees at 10 bases. From germline, CDR1 is SGHNT and CDR2 YENEEA. V shed 7 bases and J 4 bases; nucleotides not matched to a gene: 7. The CDR3 runs 15 residues. CDR3 in DNA: TGTGCCAGCACAACCGGACAGGGGGAGAATCAGCCCCAGCATTTT. Its translation is CASTTGQGENQPQHF.

V gene TRBV5-1 combines with J gene TRBJ2-2, with 9 bases matching TRBD1. V dropped 4 bases and J dropped 1; count of bases not matched to a gene: 5. The CDR3 totals 16 residues. Germline values: CDR1 SGHRS, CDR2 YFSETQ. The CDR3 region is CASSPRTGENTGELFF. The CDR3, as DNA: TGCGCCAGCAGCCCTCGGACAGGGGAGAACACCGGGGAGCTGTTTTTT.

The chain joins TRBV6-2 or TRBV6-3 to TRBJ2-5; TRBD1 matches 8 bases. The germline V gene has CDR1 MNHEY and CDR2 SVGEGT. J gave up 5 bases and V 6 bases, and 11 bases lay outside the gene matches. The CDR3 is 15 amino acids. Here the CDR3 DNA reads TGTGCCAGCAGCATACGAGCAGGGGGCACGGAGACCCAGTACTTC. Residues: CASSIRAGGTETQYF.

This clone came up once. The rearrangement uses TRBV4-2 and TRBJ1-5; D not resolved. CDR3 length: 14 residues. Germline loops: CDR1 LGHNA, CDR2 YNFKEQ. Trimming took 5 bases from V and 6 from J, leaving 14 bases between them. CDR3 residues: CASSVPGSAQPQHF. CDR3 nucleotides: TGTGCCAGCAGCGTGCCGGGAAGTGCTCAGCCCCAGCATTTT.